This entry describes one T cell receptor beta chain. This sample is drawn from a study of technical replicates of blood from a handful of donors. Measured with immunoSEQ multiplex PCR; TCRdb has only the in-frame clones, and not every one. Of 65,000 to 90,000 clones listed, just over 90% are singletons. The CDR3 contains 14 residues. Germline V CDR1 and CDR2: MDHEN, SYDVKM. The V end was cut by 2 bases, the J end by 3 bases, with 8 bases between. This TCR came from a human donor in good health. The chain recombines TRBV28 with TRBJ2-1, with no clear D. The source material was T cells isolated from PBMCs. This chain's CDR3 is CASSLQDIYNEQFF. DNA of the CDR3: TGTGCCAGCAGTTTACAGGATATCTACAATGAGCAGTTCTTC. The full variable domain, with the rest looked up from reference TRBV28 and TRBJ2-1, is DVKVTQSSRYLVKRTGEKVFLECVQDMDHENMFWYRQDPGLGLRLIYFSYDVKMKEKGDIPEGYSVSREKKERFSLILESASTNQTSMYLCASSLQDIYNEQFFGPGTRLTVL.